Given below is one T cell receptor (beta chain) in context. Its antigen is not known. A much larger clone sits a single nucleotide away, making a read error possible. Isolation of PBMCs was performed on around 9.7 ml fresh peripheral blood. The data originate from a study of T cells in Graves' hyperthyroidism and ophthalmopathy. The investigators amplified TCR beta CDR3 regions from RNA transcripts. Carried out on the TCR CDR3, a first-round RT-PCR used the HTBI primer set. From the multiplex PCR reads, TCRdb called clonotypes with MiXCR, one entry per CDR3 protein. The table lists 400,000 or so distinct CDR3 sequences, more than 13% of them singletons. V lost 3 bases to trimming and J lost 7 bases, with 10 bases between them. The CDR3 contains 13 residues. CDR1 and CDR2 from the germline V gene are MNHNS and SASEGT. Study-wide results and limits: Within blood appeared most thyroid clonotypes that had expanded above 0.001. Model predictions of ophthalmopathy came a median about 6.3 months before onset. Ophthalmopathy cases were set apart from stable hyperthyroidism by a 13 V-J model.

The receptor comes from a man in his fifties with Graves' ophthalmopathy. This chain uses TRBV6-1 with TRBJ1-5, with unresolved D. Specimen: blood. The CDR3 DNA sequence: TGTGCCAGCAGTGAGAGGTCCGGGCAGCCCCAGCATTTT. As protein: CASSERSGQPQHF.